Presented here are 25 T cell receptor beta chains from one specimen sequenced in a study of graft-versus-host responses after intestinal transplantation. Clones were read by immunoSEQ multiplex PCR, and TCRdb kept only the in-frame ones, dropping some. This repertoire shows 95,000 to 110,000 clones, 93% found once; its top ten account for around 1%. These TCRs' antigens remain unknown. This sample comprised unstimulated CD8+ T cells sorted from spleen or lymph node cells, obtained before intestinal transplant. The receptors come from a human donor who received an intestinal transplant.

The rearrangement uses TRBV10-1 and TRBJ2-1; 12 nucleotides line up with TRBD2. Per germline, CDR1 WNHNN and CDR2 SYGVQD (reference sequence). V lost 5 bases, J lost 3 bases, and 2 bases stayed unmatched. CDR3 length: 15 amino acids. In DNA form, the CDR3 reads TGCGCCAGCAGTTCACTAGCGGGGGGCTACAATGAGCAGTTCTTC. Its translation: CASSSLAGGYNEQFF.

The chain is built from TRBV2 and TRBJ2-1; D perhaps matches TRBD2 (6 bases). The CDR3 has 15 amino acids. V was shortened by 2 bases and J by 6 bases, with 14 bases between the two germline ends. Germline loops: CDR1 SNHLY, CDR2 FYNNEI. CDR3 amino acids: CASSESRLVSNEQFF. DNA for the CDR3: TGTGCCAGCAGTGAATCACGACTAGTCAGCAATGAGCAGTTCTTC.

CDR3 DNA sequence: TGTGCCCACGACAGGCCAGTAGAAGAATCTGGGGCCAACGTCCTGACTTTC. Translation gives CAHDRPVEESGANVLTF. The chain combines TRBV11-3 with TRBJ2-6; tentative D call: TRBD1 (6 bases). The CDR3 has 17 amino acids. Trimming cost V 11 bases and J 1 base, with 21 bases left between them. The germline V gene has CDR1 SGHNT and CDR2 YENEEA.

V gene TRBV5-4 combines with J gene TRBJ2-1; 9 bases agree with TRBD1. Trimming cost V 4 bases and J 4 bases; bases outside gene matches: 3. The CDR3 totals 14 residues. Germline V gene sequence: CDR1 SGHNT, CDR2 YYREEE (reference sequence). CDR3: CASSPGQGYNEQFF. Here the CDR3 DNA reads TGTGCCAGCAGCCCGGGACAGGGATACAATGAGCAGTTCTTC.

V gene TRBV4-2 combines with J gene TRBJ1-2; D might be TRBD1 (6 bases). This CDR3 has 15 amino acids. Germline loops: CDR1 LGHNA, CDR2 YNFKEQ. The ends were cut back, 0 bases at V and 8 bases at J, with 16 bases in the middle. The CDR3 coding sequence is TGTGCCAGCAGCCAAGAAGTGGGGGGCAGGGAAGGCTACACCTTC. Translating it yields CASSQEVGGREGYTF.

The V call is TRBV5-1, the J call TRBJ2-7, with 9 bases lining up with TRBD1. V lost 4 bases to trimming and J lost 4 bases; unmatched junction nucleotides: 6. Germline CDR1 and CDR2: SGHRS and YFSETQ. The CDR3 covers 14 residues. The CDR3 protein is CASSRGTGTYEQYF. The CDR3 region has the DNA TGCGCCAGCAGCAGAGGGACAGGGACATACGAGCAGTACTTC. Looking up the rest from reference TRBV5-1 and TRBJ2-7 gives the full variable domain: KAGVTQTPRYLIKTRGQQVTLSCSPISGHRSVSWYQQTPGQGLQFLFEYFSETQRNKGNFPGRFSGRQFSNSRSEMNVSTLELGDSALYLCASSRGTGTYEQYFGPGTRLTVT.

The chain is built from TRBV15 and TRBJ2-5; tentatively, D is TRBD1 (5 bases). Germline CDR1 is LNHNV and CDR2 is YYDKDF (reference sequence). V lost 1 base to trimming and J lost 3 bases, with 12 bases between them. The CDR3 runs to 15 residues. CDR3 loop: CATSRATALKETQYF. CDR3 DNA: TGTGCCACCAGCAGAGCGACAGCCCTAAAAGAGACCCAGTACTTC.

The chain is built from TRBV9 and TRBJ2-2, with 9 bases that match TRBD1. This CDR3 has 15 amino acids. Germline V CDR1 and CDR2: SGDLS, YYNGEE. The V and J ends lost 6 bases and 5 bases, in that order; junction bases with no gene match: 8. In DNA, the CDR3 is TGTGCCAGCACCCCGGGACAGGGAGGGACCGGGGAGCTGTTTTTT. Translating it yields CASTPGQGGTGELFF.

The J gene is TRBJ2-7, the V gene TRBV6-5; D gene unclear. CDR1 and CDR2 (germline): MNHEY, SVGAGI. This CDR3 has 13 amino acids. V was shortened by 8 bases and J by 0 bases, with 11 bases between the two germline ends. CDR3 sequence: CASHVGPSYEQYF. Written as DNA, the CDR3 is TGTGCCAGCCACGTCGGTCCCTCCTACGAGCAGTACTTC.

The V gene is TRBV13, the J gene TRBJ1-3; D is possibly TRBD1 (5 bases). CDR3 length: 14 amino acids. The V end was cut by 4 bases, the J end by 0 bases, with 7 bases between. CDR1 PRHDT and CDR2 FYEKMQ come from the germline V gene (reference sequence). CDR3 in amino acids: CASSWDPSGNTIYF. The CDR3 DNA is TGTGCCAGCAGCTGGGACCCCTCTGGAAACACCATATATTTT.

The rearrangement uses TRBV12-5 and TRBJ2-2; D is uncertain. The CDR3 has 15 amino acids. The germline V and J ends were trimmed by 5 bases and 7 bases, with 17 bases remaining between them. CDR1 is LGHNT and CDR2 is FRNRAP in the germline V gene. The CDR3 nucleotides are TGTGCTAGTGGTGACCCTAATGGCTTTGTCGGGGAGCTGTTTTTT. Amino acids: CASGDPNGFVGELFF. Full variable domain (rest looked up from reference TRBV12-5 and TRBJ2-2): DARVTQTPRHKVTEMGQEVTMRCQPILGHNTVFWYRQTMMQGLELLAYFRNRAPLDDSGMPKDRFSAEMPDATLATLKIQPSEPRDSAVYFCASGDPNGFVGELFFGEGSRLTVL.

The J gene is TRBJ1-3, the V gene TRBV7-9; D gene unclear. Deletions cut 8 bases from V and 4 bases from J, with 6 bases between. There are 11 residues in the CDR3. CDR1 and CDR2 (germline): SEHNR, FQNEAQ (reference sequence). This CDR3 is CASDTGNTIYF. CDR3 nucleotide sequence: TGTGCCAGCGACACAGGAAACACCATATATTTT. Full variable domain (remainder filled in from reference TRBV7-9 and TRBJ1-3): DTGVSQNPRHKITKRGQNVTFRCDPISEHNRLYWYRQTLGQGPEFLTYFQNEAQLEKSRLLSDRFSAERPKGSFSTLEIQRTEQGDSAMYLCASDTGNTIYFGEGSWLTVV.

J is TRBJ2-6 and V is TRBV4-2, with 8 bases fitting TRBD1. Germline V gives CDR1 LGHNA, CDR2 YNFKEQ. The ends lost 3 bases at V and 1 base at J; junction bases unmatched: 8. The CDR3 has 18 residues. CDR3 nucleotide sequence: TGTGCCAGCAGCCACCTTGGACAGGGAAGTTCTGGGGCCAACGTCCTGACTTTC. This gives the protein CASSHLGQGSSGANVLTF.

The rearrangement joins TRBV7-9 to TRBJ2-5; a possible D gene is TRBD2 (6 bases). This CDR3 region has 15 residues. Trimming removed 7 bases at V and 1 base at J, with 16 bases between. Germline V gene lookup returns CDR1 SEHNR and CDR2 FQNEAQ (reference sequence). The CDR3 sequence: CASTNWRGAQETQYF. The CDR3 nucleotides read TGTGCCAGCACCAACTGGCGGGGAGCCCAAGAGACCCAGTACTTC.

The chain links TRBV10-3 to TRBJ2-7; D call uncertain. The germline V gene encodes CDR1 ENHRY and CDR2 SYGVKD. The CDR3 covers 12 residues. Trimming stripped 3 bases from V and 4 bases from J, with 7 bases between. The CDR3 region is CAISDGQYEQYF. For the CDR3, the DNA is TGTGCCATCAGTGACGGCCAATACGAGCAGTACTTC.

The chain uses TRBV10-2 and TRBJ2-3, with TRBD2 matching over 8 bases. V dropped 6 bases and J dropped 5; count of bases not matched to a gene: 7. The CDR3 is 14 amino acids. CDR1 is WSHSY, CDR2 SAAADI, per germline. The CDR3 DNA reads as TGCGCCAGCAGGCCCGGGGGGGCGAAAGATACGCAGTATTTT. Its translation: CASRPGGAKDTQYF.

The chain links TRBV7-2 to TRBJ1-2; D is perhaps TRBD1 (5 bases). The CDR3 extends over 16 amino acids. The germline CDR1 and CDR2 sequences are SGHTA and FQGNSA. Trimming took 7 bases from V and 3 from J, leaving 21 bases between them. Here the CDR3 DNA reads TGTGCCAGCACCCTCGGACACCTGGGCGGGGACTATGGCTACACCTTC. Protein: CASTLGHLGGDYGYTF.

V gene TRBV19 combines with J gene TRBJ1-1; D is perhaps TRBD1 (6 bases). Trimming removed 7 bases at V and 4 bases at J, with 10 bases between. Per germline, CDR1 LNHDA and CDR2 SQIVND (reference sequence). This CDR3 has 12 amino acids. Here the CDR3 DNA reads TGTGCCAGTACCAGGGGCAGCACTGAAGCTTTCTTT. Its translation: CASTRGSTEAFF. Using reference TRBV19 and TRBJ1-1 for the parts outside the CDR3, the full variable domain is DGGITQSPKYLFRKEGQNVTLSCEQNLNHDAMYWYRQDPGQGLRLIYYSQIVNDFQKGDIAEGYSVSREKKESFPLTVTSAQKNPTAFYLCASTRGSTEAFFGQGTRLTVV.

This rearrangement joins TRBV6-6 to TRBJ1-1, with D unresolved. The V end was cut by 7 bases, the J end by 0 bases, with 6 bases between. Per the germline V gene, CDR1 is MNHNY and CDR2 is SVGAGI (reference sequence). This CDR3 contains 12 residues. CDR3 residues: CASTTLNTEAFF. As DNA, the CDR3 is TGTGCCAGCACCACATTGAACACTGAAGCTTTCTTT.

This sequence joins TRBV4-1 and TRBJ1-5; D gene uncertain. CDR1 is MGHRA, CDR2 YSYEKL, per germline. V lost 5 bases to trimming and J lost 3 bases, with 17 bases between them. This CDR3 is 16 amino acids long. CDR3 sequence reads: CASSAAGEAFNQPQHF. Here the CDR3 DNA reads TGCGCCAGCAGCGCGGCCGGGGAGGCCTTCAATCAGCCCCAGCATTTT.

A single count supports this clone. The chain employs TRBV27 and TRBJ1-2; D may be TRBD1 (6 bases). V was cut by 6 bases and J by 8 bases, with 19 bases left in between. The length of the CDR3 is 14 residues. CDR1 is MNHEY and CDR2 is SMNVEV in the germline V gene (reference sequence). CDR3 residues: CASSSPGGTEGYTF. In DNA, the CDR3 is TGTGCCAGCAGCTCTCCGGGGGGCACAGAGGGCTACACCTTC.

V and J are TRBV27 and TRBJ1-6, with TRBD1 matching over 8 bases. V shed 5 bases, J shed 9 bases, and the junction held 9 bases outside the gene matches. This CDR3 is built from 15 residues. Germline values: CDR1 MNHEY, CDR2 SMNVEV (reference sequence). The CDR3 DNA reads TGTGCCAGCAGTCCAAACGACAGGGGCGGTTCACCCCTCCACTTT. Residues: CASSPNDRGGSPLHF.

V and J are TRBV27 and TRBJ2-1; the D gene is possibly TRBD1 (6 bases). V was cut by 3 bases and J by 9 bases, with 15 bases left in between. The V gene's germline CDR1 is MNHEY and CDR2 SMNVEV (reference sequence). This CDR3 region has 14 residues. The CDR3 bases are TGTGCCAGCAGTTTCCTCTCATCGACAGGTGAGCAGTTCTTC. It encodes CASSFLSSTGEQFF.

This sequence joins TRBV30 and TRBJ1-1; D unresolved. This CDR3 region has 13 residues. Trimming shortened V by 0 bases and J by 3 bases, and 8 bases separated the two germline ends. Looked up from germline, CDR1 is GTSNPN and CDR2 is SVGIG (reference sequence). The CDR3 nucleotides are TGTGCCTGGAGTGTATTCAGGCACACTGAAGCTTTCTTT. It yields the protein CAWSVFRHTEAFF.

The gene calls are TRBV11-2 and TRBJ1-5; D is possibly TRBD1 (5 bases). Trimming removed 5 bases from V and 4 bases from J, with 15 bases in between. Germline CDR1 reads SGHAT; CDR2 reads FQNNGV. The CDR3 runs 15 residues. For the CDR3, the DNA is TGTGCCAGCAGCCCGGGGGGAGAGCGTAATCAGCCCCAGCATTTT. Protein sequence: CASSPGGERNQPQHF.